This entry lists 29 T cell receptor beta chains sequenced from one sample in a study of cytomegalovirus exposure and HLA in healthy donors. Vbeta (60) and Jbeta (13) primers were used in the PCR. The data were produced by immunoSEQ multiplex PCR, yet TCRdb's version contains in-frame clones alone and is incomplete. The profile shows roughly 150,000 clones, 9.4% of them singletons. Specimen: PBMCs. The receptors were gathered from a male donor in good health and CMV-seronegative.

In DNA, the CDR3 is TGTGCCAGCAGCCAGGGACACTACGAGCAGTACTTC. This sequence encodes CASSQGHYEQYF. The rearrangement joins TRBV2 to TRBJ2-7; perhaps TRBD1 as D (6 bases). CDR3 length: 12 amino acids. V was cut by 6 bases and J by 3 bases, with 9 bases left in between. Germline loops: CDR1 SNHLY, CDR2 FYNNEI.

The chain uses TRBV5-1 and TRBJ1-1; D may be TRBD1 (6 bases). CDR3 length equals 15 residues. Trimming took off 0 bases at V and 2 bases at J, with 11 bases between the two ends. Germline-derived CDR1 and CDR2 are SGHRS and YFSETQ. In nucleotides, the CDR3 is TGCGCCAGCAGCTTGGGTGCAGGGGATAACACTGAAGCTTTCTTT. Protein: CASSLGAGDNTEAFF.

This rearrangement joins TRBV7-8 to TRBJ2-7; 7 bases agree with TRBD2. Germline assignment: CDR1 SGHVS and CDR2 FQNEAQ. This CDR3 region has 15 residues. The V segment lost 5 bases and the J segment 4 bases; nucleotides outside the gene matches: 11. The CDR3: CASSPPGPGGYEQYF. The CDR3 DNA reads TGTGCCAGCAGCCCCCCTGGACCGGGGGGATACGAGCAGTACTTC.

The chain combines TRBV6-1 with TRBJ2-1; 7 bases match TRBD1. This CDR3 region has 16 residues. The V gene end was trimmed by 2 bases and the J gene end by 2 bases; junction bases not matched to a gene: 6. Germline-derived CDR1 and CDR2 are MNHNS and SASEGT. In DNA, the CDR3 is TGTGCCAGCAGTGAACACGGACAGGTGGCCTACAATGAGCAGTTCTTC. It codes for CASSEHGQVAYNEQFF.

The chain couples TRBV6-5 to TRBJ1-2, with D tentatively TRBD1 (5 bases). CDR1 MNHEY and CDR2 SVGAGI come from the germline V gene. This CDR3 region has 15 residues. Trimming took off 0 bases at V and 7 bases at J, with 15 bases between the two ends. CDR3 sequence (DNA): TGTGCCAGCAGTTACTCGTTTAAGGGGCTCAGTGGCTACACCTTC. It translates to CASSYSFKGLSGYTF.

The chain uses TRBV4-3 and TRBJ2-1; tentative D call: TRBD2 (5 bases). Per the germline V gene, CDR1 is LGHNA and CDR2 is YSLEER. The CDR3 length is 15 residues. V shed 4 bases and J shed 2 bases, with 12 bases lying between them. For the CDR3, the DNA is TGCGCCAGCAGCCTTGAGCGGACCACCTACAATGAGCAGTTCTTC. Translating gives CASSLERTTYNEQFF.

The chain has TRBV4-3 and TRBJ1-1; TRBD1 aligns across 10 bases. The CDR3 consists of 17 residues. CDR1 is LGHNA, CDR2 YSLEER, per germline. The junction had 12 bases not matched to a gene; V was cut back by 4 bases and J by 4 bases. This chain's CDR3 is CASSPLPGQGMGTEAFF. For the CDR3, the DNA is TGCGCCAGCAGCCCCCTCCCGGGACAGGGGATGGGCACTGAAGCTTTCTTT.

J is TRBJ2-7 and V is TRBV7-6, with a weak D call TRBD2 (5 bases). V shed 1 base and J shed 3 bases, with 7 bases lying between them. This CDR3 spans 13 amino acids. Germline V gene sequence: CDR1 SGHVS, CDR2 FNYEAQ. The CDR3 here is CASSLDAGYEQYF. CDR3 coding DNA: TGTGCCAGCAGCTTAGACGCGGGCTACGAGCAGTACTTC.

The J gene is TRBJ1-1, the V gene TRBV10-3, with D tentatively TRBD1 (6 bases). Looked up from germline, CDR1 is ENHRY and CDR2 is SYGVKD. V lost 4 bases and J lost 11, with 14 bases in between. This CDR3 region has 12 residues. The CDR3 DNA reads TGTGCCATCAGTGGGACAGATACCTCGGCTTTCTTT. Amino acid sequence: CAISGTDTSAFF.

In regard to this clone: At one of its ends the junction is not consistent with the germline gene, which may arise from a read error. Other nucleotide sequences in the sample specify the same CDR3. The J gene is TRBJ1-5, the V gene TRBV6-1; TRBD1 aligns across 8 bases. Per the germline V gene, CDR1 is MNHNS and CDR2 is SASEGT. The CDR3 consists of 15 residues. The CDR3 reads CASSDGQGRHQPQHF. CDR3 in DNA: TGTGCCAGCAGTGATGGACAGGGCCGGCATCAACCCCAGCATTTT.

This chain joins TRBV6-1 and TRBJ1-4; D may be TRBD1 (5 bases). The CDR3 contains 11 residues. Germline CDR1 is MNHNS and CDR2 is SASEGT. Trimming took off 7 bases at V and 8 bases at J, with 8 bases between the two ends. The CDR3 coding sequence is TGTGCCAGCACCTGGGGCGAAAAACTGTTTTTT. This encodes CASTWGEKLFF.

The table lists this clone with a few counts. The chain recombines TRBV28 with TRBJ2-5, with a tentative D call TRBD1 (5 bases). V was trimmed by 3 bases and J by 2 bases, leaving 10 bases between them. This CDR3 contains 14 residues. CDR1 is MDHEN and CDR2 is SYDVKM in the germline V gene. The CDR3: CASSLSRAQETQYF. CDR3 DNA: TGTGCCAGCAGTTTGTCCAGGGCTCAAGAGACCCAGTACTTC.

This clone was counted a few times. The J gene is TRBJ1-2, the V gene TRBV28; 7 bases agree with TRBD1. There are 12 residues in the CDR3. The germline V gene encodes CDR1 MDHEN and CDR2 SYDVKM. The V segment lost 6 bases and the J segment 9 bases; nucleotides outside the gene matches: 7. CDR3 coding DNA: TGTGCCAGCAGCTCTCGACAGGGCCGCTACACCTTC. It is translated as CASSSRQGRYTF.

The chain recombines TRBV7-6 with TRBJ1-1, with 8 bases identical to TRBD1. Unmatched junction bases numbered 8, after V lost 5 bases and J lost 0 bases. CDR3 size: 16 residues. Germline V CDR1 and CDR2: SGHVS, FNYEAQ. The CDR3 protein is CASSQGQGYMNTEAFF. CDR3 DNA: TGTGCCAGCAGCCAAGGACAGGGCTACATGAACACTGAAGCTTTCTTT.

The chain links TRBV5-6 to TRBJ1-2; possibly TRBD1 for D (5 bases). The ends were cut back, 2 bases at V and 7 bases at J, with 15 bases in the middle. This CDR3 spans 14 amino acids. Germline lookup yields CDR1 SGHDT and CDR2 YYEEEE. Here the CDR3 DNA reads TGTGCCAGCAGCTTCGGTGGGGGGAGTGGTGGCTACACCTTC. It yields the protein CASSFGGGSGGYTF.

This clone was counted only a few times. The CDR3 loop is CASSLYGGPREAFF. The CDR3 DNA follows: TGTGCCAGCAGCTTGTACGGGGGACCCCGGGAAGCTTTCTTT. The chain couples TRBV5-6 to TRBJ1-1, with D possibly matching TRBD1 (5 bases). Germline CDR1 SGHDT, CDR2 YYEEEE. Deletions cut 1 base from V and 8 bases from J, with 15 bases between. The CDR3 length is 14 residues. Drawing the rest from reference TRBV5-6 and TRBJ1-1, the complete variable domain is DAGVTQSPTHLIKTRGQQVTLRCSPKSGHDTVSWYQQALGQGPQFIFQYYEEEERQRGNFPDRFSGHQFPNYSSELNVNALLLGDSALYLCASSLYGGPREAFFGQGTRLTVV.

The V and J genes are TRBV5-4 and TRBJ1-2; D is possibly TRBD1 (6 bases). This CDR3 has 13 amino acids. CDR1 and CDR2 (germline): SGHNT, YYREEE (reference sequence). V was trimmed by 2 bases and J by 2 bases, leaving 7 bases between them. CDR3 coding DNA: TGTGCCAGCAGCTTCACAGGGAACTATGGCTACACCTTC. Translated, it gives CASSFTGNYGYTF. Looking up the rest from reference TRBV5-4 and TRBJ1-2 gives the full variable domain: ETGVTQSPTHLIKTRGQQVTLRCSSQSGHNTVSWYQQALGQGPQFIFQYYREEENGRGNFPPRFSGLQFPNYSSELNVNALELDDSALYLCASSFTGNYGYTFGSGTRLTVV.

Comment on this clone: Germline is not matched at one junction end, which may reflect a read error. This sequence joins TRBV7-3 and TRBJ2-5; TRBD1 matches 10 bases. Germline CDR1 is SGHTA and CDR2 is FQGTGA. The CDR3 contains 14 residues. The CDR3 sequence is CASSPDRGREIQYF. The DNA of the CDR3 is TGTGCCAGCAGCCCAGACAGGGGGCGAGAGATCCAGTACTTC.

In its sample, this clone was seen a few times. This rearrangement joins TRBV4-2 to TRBJ1-5, with 9 bases aligning to TRBD1. V lost 1 base, J lost 7 bases, and 11 bases stayed unmatched. This CDR3 region has 17 residues. Per the germline V gene, CDR1 is LGHNA and CDR2 is YNFKEQ. The DNA of the CDR3 is TGTGCCAGCAGCCAAGCCGGACCCGGACAGGGGAGCCAGCCCCAGCATTTT. It yields the protein CASSQAGPGQGSQPQHF.

The CDR3 bases are TGTGCCAGCAGCCCGTTTTCTAGCGGCTACAATGAGCAGTTCTTC. Protein sequence: CASSPFSSGYNEQFF. The rearrangement joins TRBV9 to TRBJ2-1, with TRBD2 matching over 7 bases. V shed 4 bases and J 3 bases; nucleotides not matched to a gene: 7. The CDR3 totals 15 residues. The V gene's germline CDR1 is SGDLS and CDR2 YYNGEE.

Turning to this clone: The sample has other DNA sequences that encode this CDR3 too. The V call is TRBV28, the J call TRBJ2-7, with 8 nucleotides matching TRBD2. The length of the CDR3 is 15 residues. CDR1 MDHEN and CDR2 SYDVKM come from the germline V gene. V shed 0 bases, J shed 2 bases, and the junction held 3 bases outside the gene matches. The CDR3 region is CASSLWAGGPYEQYF. CDR3 bases: TGTGCCAGCAGTTTATGGGCGGGAGGACCCTACGAGCAGTACTTC.

This clone was recorded a few times. The chain uses TRBV5-8 and TRBJ2-1; TRBD1 agrees at 8 bases. In germline, CDR1 is SGHTS, CDR2 YDEGEE. V was pared by 2 bases and J by 3 bases, with 1 base of the junction left unmatched. The CDR3 length is 14 residues. Here the CDR3 reads CASSFGQGYNEQFF. DNA for the CDR3: TGTGCCAGCAGCTTCGGACAGGGCTACAATGAGCAGTTCTTC.

The chain combines TRBV10-3 with TRBJ1-5, with D possibly being TRBD1 (5 bases). Trimming cost V 11 bases and J 3 bases, with 11 bases left between them. Germline loops: CDR1 ENHRY, CDR2 SYGVKD. CDR3 length: 12 residues. The CDR3, as DNA: TGTGCCGCCGGGACTCCCAATCAGCCCCAGCATTTT. Translated, it gives CAAGTPNQPQHF.

This clone was recorded a few times. The gene calls are TRBV7-2 and TRBJ1-2; 11 bases match TRBD1. Germline CDR1 and CDR2: SGHTA and FQGNSA. The CDR3 spans 13 residues. Trimming took 1 base from V and 14 from J; bases not matched to a gene: 6. The CDR3 is CASSLDQDRGQTF. The CDR3 coding sequence is TGTGCCAGCAGCTTAGACCAGGACAGGGGGCAAACCTTC.

There are a few counts of this clone. The chain couples TRBV9 to TRBJ1-1, with 7 bases identical to TRBD1. The CDR3 has 13 amino acids. Germline values: CDR1 SGDLS, CDR2 YYNGEE. Germline trimming cut 9 bases from V and 5 bases from J; bases unmatched to any gene: 10. DNA for the CDR3: TGTGCCACCGGAGAGGGGGCGAGTACTGAAGCTTTCTTT. Encoded protein: CATGEGASTEAFF.

The chain uses TRBV4-1 and TRBJ1-2, with 7 bases lining up with TRBD1. V gave up 3 bases and J gave up 4 bases; unmatched junction bases: 8. This CDR3 spans 15 amino acids. Germline CDR1 MGHRA, CDR2 YSYEKL. The CDR3 loop reads CASSHPPTGIYGYTF. For the CDR3, the DNA is TGCGCCAGCAGCCACCCTCCGACAGGGATCTATGGCTACACCTTC.

This clone occurred a few times. The V gene is TRBV30, the J gene TRBJ2-1, with TRBD2 identical over 10 bases. The CDR3 is 15 amino acids. Germline loops: CDR1 GTSNPN, CDR2 SVGIG (reference sequence). The V gene end was trimmed by 5 bases and the J gene end by 3 bases; junction bases not matched to a gene: 7. Here the CDR3 reads CAWDELAGLYNEQFF. DNA of the CDR3: TGTGCCTGGGACGAACTAGCGGGACTCTACAATGAGCAGTTCTTC.

This clone came up a few times. The V call is TRBV7-2, the J call TRBJ2-7; D perhaps matches TRBD2 (7 bases). CDR3 length equals 15 residues. Looked up from germline, CDR1 is SGHTA and CDR2 is FQGNSA. Trimming left V 0 bases short and J 6 bases short, with 15 bases between. CDR3 sequence (DNA): TGTGCCAGCAGCTTAGCGGGGGGGCATAGTCGCGAGCAGTACTTC. It is translated as CASSLAGGHSREQYF.

This clone was found a few times. This sequence joins TRBV9 and TRBJ1-5; D is undetermined. Germline V gene sequence: CDR1 SGDLS, CDR2 YYNGEE. The germline V and J ends were trimmed by 0 bases and 4 bases, with 11 bases remaining between them. This CDR3 is built from 15 residues. The CDR3 DNA is TGTGCCAGCAGCGTAGACGGCGGTGGAAATCAGCCCCAGCATTTT. This encodes CASSVDGGGNQPQHF.